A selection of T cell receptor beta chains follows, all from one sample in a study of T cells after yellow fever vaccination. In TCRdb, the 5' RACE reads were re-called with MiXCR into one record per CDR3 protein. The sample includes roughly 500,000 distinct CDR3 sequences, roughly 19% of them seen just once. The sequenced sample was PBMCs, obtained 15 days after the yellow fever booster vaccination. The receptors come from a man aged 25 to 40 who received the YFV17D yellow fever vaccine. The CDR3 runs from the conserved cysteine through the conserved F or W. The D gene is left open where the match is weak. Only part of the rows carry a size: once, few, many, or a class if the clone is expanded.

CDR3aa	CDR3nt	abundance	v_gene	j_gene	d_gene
CASSRDWRDEQFF	TGTGCCAGCAGTCGGGACTGGCGGGATGAGCAGTTCTTC	few	TRBV14	TRBJ2-1	NA
CASSLGQQTYEQYF	TGTGCCAGCTCCCTAGGACAGCAAACCTACGAGCAGTACTTC	NA	TRBV18	TRBJ2-7	NA
CASTPGTGGREQYF	TGTGCCAGCACCCCCGGGACAGGGGGCCGCGAGCAGTACTTC	NA	TRBV12-3/TRBV12-4	TRBJ2-7	TRBD1
CASSRNPQNTEAFF	TGCGCCAGCAGCCGAAACCCACAGAACACTGAAGCTTTCTTT	few	TRBV5-1	TRBJ1-1	NA
CATSSRDRGSNEQFF	TGTGCCACCAGCAGCCGGGACAGGGGTTCCAATGAGCAGTTCTTC	NA	TRBV15	TRBJ2-1	TRBD1
CSVVPAGGLRTDTQYF	TGCAGCGTTGTCCCAGCGGGAGGGTTAAGGACAGATACGCAGTATTTT	few	TRBV29-1	TRBJ2-3	TRBD2
CASSPTGAAGELFF	TGTGCCAGCAGCCCCACCGGCGCGGCCGGGGAGCTGTTTTTT	NA	TRBV9	TRBJ2-2	NA
CCASWRGRWNEQFF	TGCTGTGCTAGTTGGAGGGGGCGTTGGAATGAGCAGTTCTTC	NA	TRBV20-1	TRBJ2-1	NA
CASGLIRSTDTQYF	TGTGCTAGTGGCCTTATCCGGAGCACAGATACGCAGTATTTT	few	TRBV12-5	TRBJ2-3	NA
CASSSGTSGENIQYF	TGCGCCAGCAGCTCCGGGACTAGCGGAGAAAACATTCAGTACTTC	few	TRBV5-1	TRBJ2-4	TRBD2
CASSAPEPGSYNEQFF	TGTGCCAGCAGTGCCCCGGAGCCGGGATCCTACAATGAGCAGTTCTTC	NA	TRBV28	TRBJ2-1	NA
CASSPAGTSLGTFF	TGTGCCAGCAGTCCCGCCGGGACCTCACTTGGGACTTTCTTT	few	TRBV12-3/TRBV12-4	TRBJ1-1	NA
CASSLGQESVNEQFF	TGCGCCAGCAGCTTGGGACAGGAGTCGGTCAATGAGCAGTTCTTC	few	TRBV5-1	TRBJ2-1	NA
CASSTGPREFF	TGTGCCAGCTCTACGGGCCCGAGAGAATTCTTC	few	TRBV6-2/TRBV6-3	TRBJ2-1	NA
CATETGGNMNTEAFF	TGTGCCACCGAGACAGGGGGGAACATGAACACTGAAGCTTTCTTT	few	TRBV9	TRBJ1-1	TRBD1
CAWSSTGGLTEAFF	TGTGCCTGGAGTAGTACAGGGGGTCTTACTGAAGCTTTCTTT	NA	TRBV30	TRBJ1-1	TRBD1
CSATGLDYEQYF	TGCAGTGCTACGGGACTAGACTACGAGCAGTACTTC	few	TRBV20-1	TRBJ2-7	TRBD2
CAISETLGGNNEQFF	TGTGCCATCAGTGAGACGTTGGGTGGAAACAATGAGCAGTTCTTC	NA	TRBV10-3	TRBJ2-1	NA
CASSQDGVGSYEQYF	TGCGCCAGCAGCCAAGATGGGGTCGGCTCCTACGAGCAGTACTTC	NA	TRBV4-3	TRBJ2-7	NA
CASASGANVLTF	TGTGCCAGCGCGTCTGGGGCCAACGTCCTGACTTTC	few	TRBV28	TRBJ2-6	NA
CASLGFSDTEAFF	TGCGCCAGCCTAGGGTTTTCGGACACTGAAGCTTTCTTT	NA	TRBV10-2	TRBJ1-1	NA
CSWRSGPPSPYNEQFF	TGCAGCTGGAGGTCTGGCCCCCCTAGCCCTTACAATGAGCAGTTCTTC	NA	TRBV29-1	TRBJ2-1	NA
CASSLMAGTAKTQYF	TGTGCCAGCAGTTTAATGGCAGGGACGGCCAAGACCCAGTACTTC	few	TRBV27	TRBJ2-5	NA
CASSLGSGMNTGELFF	TGTGCCAGCAGCTTAGGCAGTGGAATGAACACCGGGGAGCTGTTTTTT	few	TRBV7-9	TRBJ2-2	NA
CASSGDSVGYTF	TGTGCCAGCAGCGGGGACAGCGTGGGCTACACCTTC	few	TRBV9	TRBJ1-2	TRBD1
CSVTTGGIYEQYF	TGCAGCGTTACGACAGGGGGAATCTACGAGCAGTACTTC	NA	TRBV29-1	TRBJ2-7	TRBD1
CASSEQSNYGYTF	TGTGCCAGCAGCGAGCAATCTAACTATGGCTACACCTTC	NA	TRBV12-3/TRBV12-4	TRBJ1-2	NA
CASSLAASGYTYEQYF	TGCGCCAGCAGCTTGGCCGCTAGCGGCTACACCTACGAGCAGTACTTC	NA	TRBV5-1	TRBJ2-7	TRBD2
CASSLDGTSGSREQFF	TGTGCCAGCAGCTTAGACGGGACTAGCGGGAGCCGTGAGCAGTTCTTC	few	TRBV7-2	TRBJ2-1	TRBD2
CASSQDRGKRSTEAFF	TGTGCCAGCAGTCAGGACAGGGGGAAGAGGTCGACTGAAGCTTTCTTT	NA	TRBV6-1	TRBJ1-1	TRBD1
CASSLESYNSPLHF	TGTGCCAGCAGCCTAGAGTCCTATAATTCACCCCTCCACTTT	NA	TRBV28	TRBJ1-6	NA